These T cell receptor beta chains were read from a single sample in a study of T-cell reconstitution after alpha-beta-depleted transplantation in children. From the PCR reads, TCRdb called clonotypes with MiXCR, one entry per CDR3 protein. The data show under 100,000 distinct CDR3 sequences, roughly 15% seen once. The starting material was PBMCs, mostly from graft donor cells, obtained 180 days after TCRalphabeta/CD19-depleted stem cell transplant. These receptors were taken from a male patient aged 2 to 10 who had a stem cell transplant for acute lymphoblastic leukemia, so the T cells may come from the graft donor. Both conserved end residues are part of each CDR3. The order of the fields is V gene, J gene, D gene, clone size, CDR3 protein, CDR3 DNA. D genes are given only for firm matches. Some rows mark clone size as missing; the rest say once, few, many or name a class of expanded clone.

v_call: TRBV12-3/TRBV12-4; j_call: TRBJ1-2; d_call: TRBD1; clone_size: many; cdr3_aa: CASSVTGTGGGGYTF; cdr3_nt: TGTGCCAGCAGTGTTACCGGGACAGGGGGAGGTGGCTACACCTTC
v_call: TRBV4-2; j_call: TRBJ1-1; d_call: TRBD1; clone_size: .; cdr3_aa: CASSQEGTGRLAFF; cdr3_nt: TGTGCCAGCAGCCAAGAGGGGACAGGACGGTTGGCTTTCTTT
v_call: TRBV3-1; j_call: TRBJ2-5; d_call: TRBD2; clone_size: few; cdr3_aa: CASSPSGGRGVGGETQYF; cdr3_nt: TGTGCCAGCAGCCCATCTGGGGGGCGGGGGGTTGGCGGAGAGACCCAGTACTTC
v_call: TRBV12-3/TRBV12-4; j_call: TRBJ1-4; d_call: TRBD1; clone_size: few; cdr3_aa: CATTGQSNEKLFF; cdr3_nt: TGTGCCACTACGGGACAGTCTAATGAAAAACTGTTTTTT
v_call: TRBV4-2; j_call: TRBJ2-7; d_call: .; clone_size: .; cdr3_aa: CASSVGLICEQYF; cdr3_nt: TGTGCCAGCAGCGTCGGACTGATTTGCGAGCAGTACTTC
v_call: TRBV7-2; j_call: TRBJ2-7; d_call: .; clone_size: .; cdr3_aa: CASSLTASKGYEQYF; cdr3_nt: TGTGCCAGCAGCCTGACAGCGTCTAAGGGGTACGAGCAGTACTTC
v_call: TRBV5-1; j_call: TRBJ2-2; d_call: .; clone_size: .; cdr3_aa: CASSRQQQGPPNTGELFF; cdr3_nt: TGCGCCAGCAGCCGCCAACAACAGGGCCCCCCGAACACCGGGGAGCTGTTTTTT
v_call: TRBV5-1; j_call: TRBJ2-7; d_call: TRBD1; clone_size: many; cdr3_aa: CASSLLGTGGYEQYF; cdr3_nt: TGCGCCAGCAGCTTACTCGGGACAGGGGGTTACGAGCAGTACTTC
v_call: TRBV20-1; j_call: TRBJ2-1; d_call: TRBD1; clone_size: few; cdr3_aa: CSARLDRDRAGHEQFF; cdr3_nt: TGCAGTGCTAGACTGGACAGGGACCGGGCCGGCCATGAGCAGTTCTTC
v_call: TRBV6-6; j_call: TRBJ1-1; d_call: .; clone_size: .; cdr3_aa: CASRRDWNTEAFF; cdr3_nt: TGTGCCAGCCGACGGGACTGGAACACTGAAGCTTTCTTT
v_call: TRBV20-1; j_call: TRBJ1-6; d_call: .; clone_size: .; cdr3_aa: CSTKMTVTVDSPLHF; cdr3_nt: TGCAGTACTAAAATGACAGTTACCGTGGATTCACCCCTCCACTTT
v_call: TRBV5-1; j_call: TRBJ2-3; d_call: TRBD1; clone_size: .; cdr3_aa: CASGTGADTQYF; cdr3_nt: TGCGCCAGCGGAACAGGGGCAGATACGCAGTATTTT
v_call: TRBV11-2; j_call: TRBJ2-1; d_call: .; clone_size: few; cdr3_aa: CASSIGLSGTYNEQFF; cdr3_nt: TGTGCCAGCAGCATAGGACTCTCTGGAACCTACAATGAGCAGTTCTTC
v_call: TRBV7-2; j_call: TRBJ1-3; d_call: .; clone_size: .; cdr3_aa: CASSLVWGNTIYF; cdr3_nt: TGTGCCAGCAGCTTAGTCTGGGGAAACACCATATATTTT
v_call: TRBV5-1; j_call: TRBJ2-1; d_call: .; clone_size: .; cdr3_aa: CASSLETGLVDEQFF; cdr3_nt: TGCGCCAGCAGCTTGGAAACAGGGTTGGTCGATGAGCAGTTCTTC
v_call: TRBV5-1; j_call: TRBJ1-6; d_call: .; clone_size: few; cdr3_aa: CASSFGTWDSPLHF; cdr3_nt: TGCGCCAGCAGCTTCGGGACCTGGGATTCACCCCTCCACTTT
v_call: TRBV6-1; j_call: TRBJ2-3; d_call: .; clone_size: .; cdr3_aa: CASSPRDTQYF; cdr3_nt: TGTGCCAGCAGTCCGAGGGATACGCAGTATTTT
v_call: TRBV15; j_call: TRBJ1-5; d_call: .; clone_size: .; cdr3_aa: CATSNQGKPQHF; cdr3_nt: TGTGCCACCAGCAACCAGGGAAAGCCCCAGCATTTT
v_call: TRBV20-1; j_call: TRBJ2-3; d_call: TRBD2; clone_size: .; cdr3_aa: CSAGLVVADTQYF; cdr3_nt: TGCAGTGCGGGACTAGTGGTTGCAGATACGCAGTATTTT
v_call: TRBV7-8; j_call: TRBJ2-1; d_call: TRBD2; clone_size: few; cdr3_aa: CASRPPGLRGQYEQFF; cdr3_nt: TGTGCCAGCCGACCGCCGGGACTAAGAGGGCAGTATGAGCAGTTCTTC
v_call: TRBV12-3/TRBV12-4; j_call: TRBJ2-2; d_call: TRBD1; clone_size: few; cdr3_aa: CASSPGTGEAYGELFF; cdr3_nt: TGTGCCAGCAGTCCGGGGACAGGGGAGGCATACGGGGAGCTGTTTTTT
v_call: TRBV12-3/TRBV12-4; j_call: TRBJ1-2; d_call: .; clone_size: .; cdr3_aa: CASSRPGGGAFYGYTF; cdr3_nt: TGTGCCAGCAGTCGCCCCGGGGGGGGGGCCTTCTATGGCTACACCTTC